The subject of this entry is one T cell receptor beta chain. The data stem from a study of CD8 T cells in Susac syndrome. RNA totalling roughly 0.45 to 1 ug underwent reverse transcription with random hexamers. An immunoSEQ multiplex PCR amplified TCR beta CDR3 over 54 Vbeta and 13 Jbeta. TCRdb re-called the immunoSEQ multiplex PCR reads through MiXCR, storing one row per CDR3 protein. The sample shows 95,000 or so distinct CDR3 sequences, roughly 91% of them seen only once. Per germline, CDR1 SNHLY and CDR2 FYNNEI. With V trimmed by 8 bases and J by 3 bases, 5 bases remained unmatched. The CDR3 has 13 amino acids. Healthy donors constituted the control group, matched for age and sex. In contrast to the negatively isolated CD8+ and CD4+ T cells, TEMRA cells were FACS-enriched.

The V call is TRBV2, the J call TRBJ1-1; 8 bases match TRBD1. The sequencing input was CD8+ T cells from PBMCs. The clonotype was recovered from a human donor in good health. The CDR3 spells CASGTGGDTEAFF. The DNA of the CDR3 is TGTGCCAGCGGAACAGGGGGGGACACTGAAGCTTTCTTT.